In its sample, the clone carrying this T cell receptor (beta chain) ranks as medium-sized. Sorting of live CD3+CD8+TCRalphabeta+ cells by PD-1 and/or TIGIT gave four subsets. This CDR3 is built from 16 residues. The V end was cut by 0 bases, the J end by 8 bases, with 17 bases between. Germline CDR1 and CDR2: LGHDT and YNNKEL (reference sequence). The data are from a study of circulating CD8 cells and anti-PD-1 response in melanoma. Each library started from around 14 ng of total RNA using the QIAseq Immune Repertoire TCR panel. MiXCR, applied by TCRdb to the reads, yields one record per CDR3 protein. The table shows 700 to 850 distinct CDR3 sequences, with approximately 7.9% occurring only once.

The genes are TRBV3-1 and TRBJ1-3; the D is unclear. The sequence came from a human donor with melanoma. The specimen was CD8+ T cells from PBMCs, collected at baseline or after one month of anti-PD-1 therapy (not recorded which). The CDR3 reads CASSQDTSDPGDTIYF. The CDR3 DNA reads TGTGCCAGCAGCCAAGATACGTCAGACCCTGGGGACACCATATATTTT.